This TCR beta chain was sequenced for a study of shared T cell receptors in the human thymus. This CDR3 region has 17 residues. Germline values: CDR1 MDHEN, CDR2 SYDVKM. Trimming cost V 2 bases and J 6 bases, with 21 bases left between them. Only in-frame clones appear in the TCRdb table, and some are missing; sequencing was by immunoSEQ multiplex PCR. The table has 500,000 to 850,000 clones, about 90% seen once. This sample also belongs to another study, concerning human thymus T cells. Per that study: The donors were infants in Finland with congenital heart defects, otherwise immunologically healthy. The thymus was resected at corrective cardiac surgery. Thymic and blood repertoires showed apparently biased V and J gene usage. Unrelated people showed highly overlapping thymic repertoires, related research reported.

This sequence joins TRBV28 and TRBJ2-3; D is perhaps TRBD1 (5 bases). This clonotype was obtained from a boy in the first two years of life with a congenital heart defect. The sequenced sample was thymocytes. Written as DNA, the CDR3 is TGTGCCAGCAGTTTAGCGACAGTCCCCACACAGATGGATACGCAGTATTTT. Translating it yields CASSLATVPTQMDTQYF.